The next 10 T cell receptor beta chains were all read from a single sample in a study of early T cells in non-severe SARS-CoV-2 infection. TCRdb passed the 5' RACE reads through MiXCR, listing each CDR3 protein once. The table has 75,000 to 80,000 distinct CDR3 sequences, 11% seen once. The input for sequencing was whole blood, taken at baseline. These receptors all stem from an adult who was a healthcare worker with PCR-confirmed SARS-CoV-2 infection or an uninfected control (not recorded which).

J is TRBJ1-4 and V is TRBV7-9; a weak D match, TRBD1 (5 bases). V lost 5 bases and J lost 5, with 12 bases in between. There are 14 residues in the CDR3. Germline CDR1 and CDR2: SEHNR and FQNEAQ (reference sequence). CDR3 sequence: CASSRGRENEKLFF. Written as DNA, the CDR3 is TGTGCCAGCAGCCGGGGACGGGAGAATGAAAAACTGTTTTTT.

V gene TRBV28 combines with J gene TRBJ2-7; D is uncertain. V was pared by 1 base and J by 4 bases, with 11 bases between. The CDR3 is made up of 14 amino acids. Germline CDR1 reads MDHEN; CDR2 reads SYDVKM. The CDR3 DNA reads TGTGCCAGCAGTTTATACGACATTCGTTACGAGCAGTACTTC. Translating gives CASSLYDIRYEQYF.

This chain links TRBV20-1 with TRBJ2-5; 12 bases fit TRBD2. The J segment lost 7 bases and the V segment lost 3 bases, leaving 18 bases of the junction unmatched. This CDR3 spans 18 amino acids. Germline loops: CDR1 DFQATT, CDR2 SNEGSKA (reference sequence). The CDR3 DNA is TGCAGTGCTAGTTGGGCTAGCGGGGGGGCTGCACCCATCGGGACCCAGTACTTC. It yields the protein CSASWASGGAAPIGTQYF.

This clonotype was counted only a few times. The chain uses TRBV6-6 and TRBJ1-2, with D maybe TRBD1 (5 bases). Trimming removed 0 bases from V and 4 bases from J, with 9 bases in between. The CDR3 contains 14 residues. CDR1 is MNHNY and CDR2 is SVGAGI in the germline V gene (reference sequence). In DNA, the CDR3 is TGTGCCAGCAGTTACTCAGGGGATCTCTATGGCTACACCTTC. As protein: CASSYSGDLYGYTF.

This clonotype was counted many times. The chain is built from TRBV5-6 and TRBJ2-7, with a weak D call TRBD1 (5 bases). The length of the CDR3 is 12 residues. V shed 4 bases and J shed 6 bases, with 11 bases lying between them. Germline CDR1 and CDR2: SGHDT and YYEEEE. In DNA form, the CDR3 reads TGTGCCAGCAGCCTCTCAGGGTTCGAGCAGTACTTC. This codes for CASSLSGFEQYF.

This clonotype was picked up many times. The chain joins TRBV18 to TRBJ1-6, with a weak D call TRBD1 (5 bases). The CDR3 has 15 residues. V was trimmed by 3 bases and J by 7 bases, leaving 13 bases between them. Germline loops: CDR1 KGHSH, CDR2 LQKENI. The CDR3 loop reads CASSPRLTENSPLHF. The CDR3 DNA reads as TGTGCCAGCTCACCGAGATTGACAGAAAATTCACCCCTCCACTTT.

This clonotype was observed a handful of times. The chain joins TRBV2 to TRBJ2-5; D possibly matches TRBD1 or TRBD2 (5 bases each). The CDR3 consists of 13 residues. Per the germline V gene, CDR1 is SNHLY and CDR2 is FYNNEI. V was cut by 8 bases and J by 6 bases, with 16 bases left in between. The CDR3 DNA sequence: TGTGCCAGCGGGATTCCGGGACCCCAGACCCAGTACTTC. This encodes CASGIPGPQTQYF.

The chain carries TRBV12-5 and TRBJ2-1, with TRBD2 matching 8 bases. The V gene end was trimmed by 3 bases and the J gene end by 7 bases; junction bases not matched to a gene: 17. The CDR3 covers 18 residues. Germline-derived CDR1 and CDR2 are LGHNT and FRNRAP. The CDR3: CASGFSPLTSEPANEQFF. For the CDR3, the DNA is TGTGCTAGTGGTTTCTCGCCGTTGACTAGCGAGCCCGCTAATGAGCAGTTCTTC.

The chain is built from TRBV7-9 and TRBJ1-6, with 7 nucleotides matching TRBD1. This CDR3 spans 14 amino acids. J gave up 9 bases and V 7 bases, and 9 bases lay outside the gene matches. Per the germline V gene, CDR1 is SEHNR and CDR2 is FQNEAQ (reference sequence). The CDR3 DNA sequence: TGTGCCAGCACCGACTCAGGGGGGGCTTCACCCCTCCACTTT. Its translation is CASTDSGGASPLHF.

This clonotype has at least ten counts. The rearrangement links TRBV5-6 to TRBJ2-2; D is uncertain. CDR3 size: 13 residues. Germline V gives CDR1 SGHDT, CDR2 YYEEEE. Deletions cut 2 bases from V and 5 bases from J, with 7 bases between. CDR3 in amino acids: CASSLRATGELFF. CDR3 nucleotide sequence: TGTGCCAGCAGCTTAAGAGCTACCGGGGAGCTGTTTTTT. The variable domain in full, completed from reference TRBV5-6 and TRBJ2-2, reads DAGVTQSPTHLIKTRGQQVTLRCSPKSGHDTVSWYQQALGQGPQFIFQYYEEEERQRGNFPDRFSGHQFPNYSSELNVNALLLGDSALYLCASSLRATGELFFGEGSRLTVL.